This T cell receptor beta chain is drawn from a study of cytomegalovirus exposure and HLA in healthy donors. Regarding the study as a whole: The study labeled fewer than 200 TCR beta chains cytomegalovirus-associated. An analysis that was carried out later associated 16,951 TCR beta sequences with HLA alleles at 0.05 false discovery rate. Later genetic work tied a missense DCLRE1C variant to beta-chain V and J trimming.

The study ran its PCR with 60 Vbeta and 13 Jbeta primers. Here immunoSEQ multiplex PCR was the method, and the copy in TCRdb shows in-frame clones only, minus some. This table holds 250,000 to 350,000 clones, about 80% found once. V gave up 0 bases and J gave up 4 bases; unmatched junction bases: 6. The CDR3 is 16 residues long. As regards this clone: Antigen: not known.

The chain recombines TRBV23-1 with TRBJ1-2; TRBD1 matches at 9 bases. TRBV23-1 belongs to the ORF category, with a function that is uncertain. This clonotype was obtained from a girl aged 2 to 9 in good health and CMV-seronegative. Sequenced input: PBMCs. The CDR3 DNA reads as TGCGCCAGCAGTCAATCCCGGGACAGGGTGATCTATGGCTACACCTTC. Amino acids: CASSQSRDRVIYGYTF.